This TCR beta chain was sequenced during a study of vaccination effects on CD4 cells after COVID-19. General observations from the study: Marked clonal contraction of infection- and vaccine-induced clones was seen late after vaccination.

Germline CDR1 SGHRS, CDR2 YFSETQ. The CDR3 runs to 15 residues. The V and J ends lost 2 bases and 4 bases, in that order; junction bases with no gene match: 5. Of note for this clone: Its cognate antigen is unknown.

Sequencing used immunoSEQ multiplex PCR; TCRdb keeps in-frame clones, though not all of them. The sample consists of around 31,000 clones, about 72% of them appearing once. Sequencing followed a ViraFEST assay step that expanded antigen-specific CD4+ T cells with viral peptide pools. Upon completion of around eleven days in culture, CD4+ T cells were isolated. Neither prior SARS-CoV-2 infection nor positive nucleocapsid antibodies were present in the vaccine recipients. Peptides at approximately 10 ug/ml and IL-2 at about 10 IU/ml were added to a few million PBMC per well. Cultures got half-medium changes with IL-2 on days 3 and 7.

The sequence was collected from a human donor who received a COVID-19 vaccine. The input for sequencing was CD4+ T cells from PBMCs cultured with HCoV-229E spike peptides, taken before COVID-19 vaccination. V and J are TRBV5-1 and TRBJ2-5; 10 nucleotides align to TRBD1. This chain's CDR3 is CASSFQGQGLETQYF. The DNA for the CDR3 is TGCGCCAGCAGCTTCCAGGGACAGGGGTTAGAGACCCAGTACTTC.